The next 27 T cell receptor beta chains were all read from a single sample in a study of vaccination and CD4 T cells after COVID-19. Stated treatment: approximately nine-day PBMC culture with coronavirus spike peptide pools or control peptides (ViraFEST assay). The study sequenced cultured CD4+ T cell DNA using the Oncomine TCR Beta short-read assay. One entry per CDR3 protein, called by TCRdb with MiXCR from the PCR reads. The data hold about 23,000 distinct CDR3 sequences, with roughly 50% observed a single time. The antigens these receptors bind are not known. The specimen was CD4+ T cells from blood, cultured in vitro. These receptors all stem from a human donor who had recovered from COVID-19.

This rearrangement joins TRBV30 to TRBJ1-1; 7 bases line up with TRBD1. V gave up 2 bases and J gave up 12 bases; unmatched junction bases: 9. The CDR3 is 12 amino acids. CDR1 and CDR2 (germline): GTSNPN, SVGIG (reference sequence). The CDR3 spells CAWSPDRVISFF. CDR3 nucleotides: TGTGCCTGGAGTCCAGACAGGGTGATTTCTTTCTTT.

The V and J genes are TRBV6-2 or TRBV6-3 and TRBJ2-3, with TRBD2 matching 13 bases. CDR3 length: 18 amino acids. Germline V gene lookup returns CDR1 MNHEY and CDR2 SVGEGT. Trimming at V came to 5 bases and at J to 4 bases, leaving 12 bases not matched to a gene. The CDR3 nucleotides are TGTGCCAGCAGTACCTATAGAACTAGCGGGAGGGGGTCAGATACGCAGTATTTT. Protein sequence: CASSTYRTSGRGSDTQYF.

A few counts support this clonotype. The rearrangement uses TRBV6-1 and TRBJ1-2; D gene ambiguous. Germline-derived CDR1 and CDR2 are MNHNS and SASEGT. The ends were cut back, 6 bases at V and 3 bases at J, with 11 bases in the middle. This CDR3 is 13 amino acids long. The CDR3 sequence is CASSVTTDYGYTF. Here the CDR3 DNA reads TGTGCCAGCAGCGTTACTACCGACTATGGCTACACCTTC.

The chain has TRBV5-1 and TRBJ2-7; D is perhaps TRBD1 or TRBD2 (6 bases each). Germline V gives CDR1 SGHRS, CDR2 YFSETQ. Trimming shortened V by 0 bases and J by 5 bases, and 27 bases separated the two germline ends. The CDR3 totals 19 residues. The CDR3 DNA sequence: TGCGCCAGCAGCTTGGGTCGCACCGGAGGGCTGGTCCAGGGGAACGAGCAGTACTTC. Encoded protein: CASSLGRTGGLVQGNEQYF.

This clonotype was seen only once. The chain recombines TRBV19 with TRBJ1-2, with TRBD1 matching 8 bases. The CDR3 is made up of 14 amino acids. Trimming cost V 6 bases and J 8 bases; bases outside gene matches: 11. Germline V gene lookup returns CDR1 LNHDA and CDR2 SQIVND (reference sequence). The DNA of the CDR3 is TGTGCCAGTAGGGACAGGGTGATGGATGGGGGCTACACCTTC. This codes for CASRDRVMDGGYTF.

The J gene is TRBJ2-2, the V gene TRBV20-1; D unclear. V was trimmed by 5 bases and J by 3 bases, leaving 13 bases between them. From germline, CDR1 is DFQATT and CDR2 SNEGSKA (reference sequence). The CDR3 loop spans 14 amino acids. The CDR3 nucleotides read TGCAGTGCTGCCCTATCCTCGGACACCGGGGAGCTGTTTTTT. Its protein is CSAALSSDTGELFF.

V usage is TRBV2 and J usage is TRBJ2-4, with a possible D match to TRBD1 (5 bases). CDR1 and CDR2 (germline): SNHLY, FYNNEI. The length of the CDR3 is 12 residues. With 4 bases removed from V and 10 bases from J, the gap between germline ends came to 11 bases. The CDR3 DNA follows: TGTGCCAGCAGTGGGAGCAGGGCAATTCAGTACTTC. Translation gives CASSGSRAIQYF.

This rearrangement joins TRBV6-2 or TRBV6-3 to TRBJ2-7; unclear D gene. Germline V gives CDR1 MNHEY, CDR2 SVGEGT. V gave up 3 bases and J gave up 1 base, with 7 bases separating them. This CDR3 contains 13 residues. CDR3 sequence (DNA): TGTGCCAGCAGTTATAGGGCATCCTACGAGCAGTACTTC. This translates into CASSYRASYEQYF.

CDR3 nucleotides: TGTGCCAGCAGCTTAGATAGCGGGAGGGCCGCTGGGGAGCTGTTTTTT. Translated: CASSLDSGRAAGELFF. The V gene is TRBV7-3, the J gene TRBJ2-2; 11 nucleotides agree with TRBD2. V lost 2 bases and J lost 8; bases outside the gene matches: 7. Germline V gene data show CDR1 as SGHTA and CDR2 as FQGTGA. CDR3 length: 16 amino acids.

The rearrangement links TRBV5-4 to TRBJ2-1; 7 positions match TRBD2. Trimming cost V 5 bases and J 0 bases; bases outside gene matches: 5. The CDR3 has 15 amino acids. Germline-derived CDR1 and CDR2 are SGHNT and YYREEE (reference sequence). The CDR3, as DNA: TGTGCCAGCAGGTCCCTAGCGGTCTCCTACAATGAGCAGTTCTTC. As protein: CASRSLAVSYNEQFF.

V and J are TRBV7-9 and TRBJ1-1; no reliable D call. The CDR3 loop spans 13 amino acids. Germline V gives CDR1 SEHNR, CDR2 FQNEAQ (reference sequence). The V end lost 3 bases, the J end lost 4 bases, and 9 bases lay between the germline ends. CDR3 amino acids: CASSFSRGTEAFF. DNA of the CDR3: TGTGCCAGCAGCTTCTCCCGGGGCACTGAAGCTTTCTTT.

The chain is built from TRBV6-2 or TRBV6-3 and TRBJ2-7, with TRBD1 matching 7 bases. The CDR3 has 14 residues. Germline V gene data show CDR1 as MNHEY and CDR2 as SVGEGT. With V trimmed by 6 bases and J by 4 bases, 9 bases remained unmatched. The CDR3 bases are TGTGCCAGCAGCGTCGCCGGGACAGCATACGAGCAGTACTTC. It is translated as CASSVAGTAYEQYF.

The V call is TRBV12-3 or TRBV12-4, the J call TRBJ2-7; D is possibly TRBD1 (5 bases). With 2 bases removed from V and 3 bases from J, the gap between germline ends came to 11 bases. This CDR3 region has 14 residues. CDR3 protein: CASSLRSGHYEQYF. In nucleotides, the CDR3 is TGTGCCAGCAGTTTACGGTCAGGACACTACGAGCAGTACTTC.

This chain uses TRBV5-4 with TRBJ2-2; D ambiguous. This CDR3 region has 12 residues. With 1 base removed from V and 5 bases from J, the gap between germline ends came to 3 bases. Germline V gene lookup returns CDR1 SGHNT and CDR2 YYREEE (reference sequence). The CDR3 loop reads CASSLSTGELFF. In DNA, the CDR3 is TGTGCCAGCAGCTTGTCTACCGGGGAGCTGTTTTTT. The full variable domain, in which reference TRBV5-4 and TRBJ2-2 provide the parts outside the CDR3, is ETGVTQSPTHLIKTRGQQVTLRCSSQSGHNTVSWYQQALGQGPQFIFQYYREEENGRGNFPPRFSGLQFPNYSSELNVNALELDDSALYLCASSLSTGELFFGEGSRLTVL.

The CDR3 DNA reads TGTGCCAGCAGCACACCGGGACTAGAGGGCCGTAGCCATTCAACTAGCACAGATACGCAGTATTTT. This codes for CASSTPGLEGRSHSTSTDTQYF. The chain links TRBV21-1 to TRBJ2-3; no DNA check was done on the table's D call, TRBD2. TRBV21-1 is given as a pseudogene. There are 22 residues in the CDR3.

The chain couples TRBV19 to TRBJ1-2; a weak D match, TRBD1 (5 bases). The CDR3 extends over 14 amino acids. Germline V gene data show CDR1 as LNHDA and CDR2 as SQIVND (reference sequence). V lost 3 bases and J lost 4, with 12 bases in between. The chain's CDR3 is CASSISGLVYGYTF. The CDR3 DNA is TGTGCCAGTAGTATCTCGGGACTGGTCTATGGCTACACCTTC. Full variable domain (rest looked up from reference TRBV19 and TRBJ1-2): DGGITQSPKYLFRKEGQNVTLSCEQNLNHDAMYWYRQDPGQGLRLIYYSQIVNDFQKGDIAEGYSVSREKKESFPLTVTSAQKNPTAFYLCASSISGLVYGYTFGSGTRLTVV.

The CDR3 region has the DNA TGTGCCATCAGGGTCCAAAGCACGACAGGCGGCTACACCTTC. It translates to CAIRVQSTTGGYTF. The genes are TRBV10-3 and TRBJ1-2; perhaps TRBD1 as D (6 bases). This CDR3 is built from 14 residues. V lost 6 bases and J lost 8, with 19 bases in between. Looked up from germline, CDR1 is ENHRY and CDR2 is SYGVKD.

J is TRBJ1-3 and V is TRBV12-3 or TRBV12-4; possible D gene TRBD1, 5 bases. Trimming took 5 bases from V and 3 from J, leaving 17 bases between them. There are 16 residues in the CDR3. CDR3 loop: CASSDGQGEGGNTIYF. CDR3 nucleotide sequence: TGTGCCAGCAGTGACGGACAAGGGGAAGGTGGAAACACCATATATTTT.

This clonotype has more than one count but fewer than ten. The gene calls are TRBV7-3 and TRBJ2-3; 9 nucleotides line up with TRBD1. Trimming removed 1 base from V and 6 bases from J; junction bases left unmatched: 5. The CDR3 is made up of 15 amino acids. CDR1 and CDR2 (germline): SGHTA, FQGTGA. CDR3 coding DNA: TGTGCCAGCAGCTTAAGGGACAGGGTTGCGGATACGCAGTATTTT. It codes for CASSLRDRVADTQYF.

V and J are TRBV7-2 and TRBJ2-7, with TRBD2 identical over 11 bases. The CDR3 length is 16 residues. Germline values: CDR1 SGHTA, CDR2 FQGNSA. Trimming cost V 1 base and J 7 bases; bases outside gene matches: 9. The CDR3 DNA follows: TGTGCCAGCAGCTTAGATAGCGGGGGGGGAGGAGGGGAGCAGTACTTC. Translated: CASSLDSGGGGGEQYF.

The CDR3 DNA reads TGTGCCAGCAGCTTAGGTATCCCTAGCACAGATACGCAGTATTTT. Its protein is CASSLGIPSTDTQYF. The genes are TRBV7-2 and TRBJ2-3; D call uncertain. Germline CDR1 is SGHTA and CDR2 is FQGNSA. The CDR3 extends over 15 amino acids. V lost 1 base to trimming and J lost 0 bases, with 8 bases between them.

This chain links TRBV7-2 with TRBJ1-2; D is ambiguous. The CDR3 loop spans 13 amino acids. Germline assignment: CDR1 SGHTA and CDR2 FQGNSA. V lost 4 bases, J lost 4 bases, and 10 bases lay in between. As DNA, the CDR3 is TGTGCCAGCAGCTATAGGTTCTTCTATGGCTACACCTTC. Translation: CASSYRFFYGYTF.

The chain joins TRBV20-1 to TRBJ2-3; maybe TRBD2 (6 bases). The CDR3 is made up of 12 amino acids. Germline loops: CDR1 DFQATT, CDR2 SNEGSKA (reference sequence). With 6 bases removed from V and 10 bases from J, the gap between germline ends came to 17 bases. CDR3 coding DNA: TGCAGTGCCGACGATTCGGGGACTGCGCAGTATTTT. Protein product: CSADDSGTAQYF.

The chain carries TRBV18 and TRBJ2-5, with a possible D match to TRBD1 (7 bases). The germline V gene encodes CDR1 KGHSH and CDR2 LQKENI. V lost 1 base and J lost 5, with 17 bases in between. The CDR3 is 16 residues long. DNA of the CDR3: TGTGCCAGCTCACCACTGCGGGGACAGCAGTCTGAGACCCAGTACTTC. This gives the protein CASSPLRGQQSETQYF. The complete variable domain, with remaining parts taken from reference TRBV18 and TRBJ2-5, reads NAGVMQNPRHLVRRRGQEARLRCSPMKGHSHVYWYRQLPEEGLKFMVYLQKENIIDESGMPKERFSAEFPKEGPSILRIQQVVRGDSAAYFCASSPLRGQQSETQYFGPGTRLLVL.

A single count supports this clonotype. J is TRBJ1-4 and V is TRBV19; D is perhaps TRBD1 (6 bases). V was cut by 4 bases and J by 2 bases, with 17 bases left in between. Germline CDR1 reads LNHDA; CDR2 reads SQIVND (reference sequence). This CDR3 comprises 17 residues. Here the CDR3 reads CASSNRRGGLTNEKLFF. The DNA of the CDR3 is TGTGCCAGTAGTAACCGCCGTGGGGGGCTGACTAATGAAAAACTGTTTTTT.

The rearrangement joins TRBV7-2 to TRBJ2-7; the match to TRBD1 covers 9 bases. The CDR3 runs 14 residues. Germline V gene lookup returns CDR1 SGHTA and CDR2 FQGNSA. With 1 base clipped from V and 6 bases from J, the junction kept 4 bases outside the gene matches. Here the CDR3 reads CASSLGLGQGEQYF. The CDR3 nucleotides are TGTGCCAGCAGCTTAGGATTGGGACAGGGCGAGCAGTACTTC.

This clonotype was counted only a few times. CDR3 loop: CASSTRTGGNGYTF. In nucleotides, the CDR3 is TGTGCCAGCAGCACCCGGACAGGGGGCAATGGCTACACCTTC. The chain is built from TRBV7-2 and TRBJ1-2; TRBD1 matches at 11 bases. With 5 bases clipped from V and 6 bases from J, the junction kept 5 bases outside the gene matches. The germline gives CDR1 SGHTA, CDR2 FQGNSA. The CDR3 contains 14 residues. The whole variable domain, remainder taken from reference TRBV7-2 and TRBJ1-2, is GAGVSQSPSNKVTEKGKDVELRCDPISGHTALYWYRQSLGQGLEFLIYFQGNSAPDKSGLPSDRFSAERTGGSVSTLTIQRTQQEDSAVYLCASSTRTGGNGYTFGSGTRLTVV.